The present T cell receptor (beta chain) was sequenced within a study of molecular identifiers for immune sequencing clone quantification (dated by TCRdb to the late 2010s). With respect to the entire study: For a replicate experiment, RNA from around 20,000 or 99,000 naive CD8 T cells was divided into five aliquots, and four of the five aliquots were sequenced. The study was a methods study using CD8 T cells to benchmark molecular-identifier clustering-based TCR repertoire sequencing (MIDCIRS) and TCR RNA copy counting.

As to this clonotype: The antigen it binds to is not known. Per-nucleotide qualities are absent, and no much larger clonotype sits a single base away.

Trimming takes 6 bases off V and 2 bases off J; junction bases not matched to a gene: 12. Taken from cysteine to phenylalanine, the CDR3 has 17 residues. Only the CDR3 portion is preserved as DNA: 51 bases, with reading frame beginning at the first base. Libraries of naive CD8 T cells were built from 20,000 to 1,000,000 sorted cells, with 10%, 30% or 50% of the purified RNA used. On a BD FACSAria II, naive CD8 T cells were FACS-sorted as CD8+CD4-CCR7+CD45RA+ and collected into RLT Plus buffer. To test detection sensitivity, Jurkat RNA equal to ten TCR copies was added to samples of about 18,000-1,100,000 naive CD8 T cells. Enrichment of CD8 T cells was performed with RosetteSep CD8+ T Cell Enrichment Cocktail and Ficoll-Paque, after which ACK red cell lysis was carried out. Library generation was performed with PCR. Sequencing was performed on an Illumina HiSeq 4000. Bulk TCR libraries were made following a previously described method, with the TCR primers given in Table S5. Total RNA was purified with the Qiagen AllPrep DNA/RNA kit. Before analysis, reads from multiple sequencing runs of the same library were pooled. From the authors' description of their analysis: Reads were retained only if an exact TCR constant sequence was present, and the retained reads were trimmed to 150 nt and grouped according to their 12-nt molecular barcodes. Reads within each barcode group were sub-clustered using a 15% Levenshtein threshold, and quality-weighted consensus sequences were constructed for each RNA molecule. Non-functional sequences were filtered out, along with any lower-count sequence sitting one edit away from another sequence. On the basis of fitting two negative binomial distributions, barcode sub-clusters with fewer than 20% of the maximum read count were discarded. TCRdb handled the public reads itself, with Q25 trimming in fastp and clone calling in MiXCR, and kept productive beta chains. Identical CDR3 proteins give one entry, which carries the most common genes and DNA. The V and J calls were not made by the authors but by TCRdb's processing. The sample profile shows approximately 500,000 distinct CDR3 sequences; over 20% of them were found once. The ten largest clonotypes hold around 0.84% of the sample.

Findings and caveats that apply to the study as a whole: Spiked-in Jurkat TCR RNA (roughly 10 copies' worth), which is not part of the donor repertoire, was contained in the naive libraries. Highly expanded clone sizes could be underestimated if identical TCR molecules share a barcode. When barcode sub-clustering was left out, chimeric consensus sequences inflated TCR diversity, with chimeras reaching as high as 47%. Spiked-in Jurkat TCR RNA equivalent to a single cell was reported to be detectable even among 750,000 to 1,000,000 naive CD8 T cells. Clones above 20 RNA copies held over 99% of molecules in CMV-specific effector cells but under 1% in naive cells. About 2.9 recovered TCR RNA copies per cell were obtained by modeling, versus approximately 10 by digital PCR, implying a capture efficiency of 25% to 30%.

This receptor was identified in a human donor in good health. Some libraries in this study had Jurkat cell RNA spiked in. Material for sequencing was naive CD8+ T cells from blood, with Jurkat cell RNA spiked in. In light of the paper, this sample's cell subset or site label describes: FACS-sorted CD8+CD4-CCR7+CD45RA+ naive T cells. The chain links TRBV12-3 or TRBV12-4 with TRBJ1-5, with TRBD1 matching 8 junction bases. The sequenced DNA: TGTGCCAGCAGGTCTGGACAGGGCTACAACGGCAATCAGCCCCAGCATTTT. It codes for CASRSGQGYNGNQPQHF.